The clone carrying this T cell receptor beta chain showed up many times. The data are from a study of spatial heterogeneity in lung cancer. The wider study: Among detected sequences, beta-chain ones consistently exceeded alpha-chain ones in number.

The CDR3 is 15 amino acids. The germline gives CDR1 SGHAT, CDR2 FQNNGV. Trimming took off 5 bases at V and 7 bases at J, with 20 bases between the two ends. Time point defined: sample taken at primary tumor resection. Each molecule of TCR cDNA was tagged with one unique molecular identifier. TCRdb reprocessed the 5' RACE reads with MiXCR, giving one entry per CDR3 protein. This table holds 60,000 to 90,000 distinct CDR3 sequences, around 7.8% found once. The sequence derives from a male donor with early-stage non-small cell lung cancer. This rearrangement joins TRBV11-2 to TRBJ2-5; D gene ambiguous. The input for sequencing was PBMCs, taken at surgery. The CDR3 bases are TGTGCCAGCAGCGCATTAGGGATTCAACTCAGGACCCAGTACTTC. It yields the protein CASSALGIQLRTQYF.